This T cell receptor beta chain comes out of a study of blood T cell repertoires in COVID-19. Across the whole study: The origin of the acute and convalescent COVID-19 samples was the United States, Italy and Spain. T cells, B-cell-depleted T cells, or PBMCs provided the cDNA or gDNA that served as material.

The V gene's germline CDR1 is SNHLY and CDR2 FYNNEI. The CDR3 loop spans 13 amino acids. V gave up 6 bases and J gave up 1 base; unmatched junction bases: 1. How the authors handled the data: Cell counts per sample came from amplifying reference gene primers. Profiling relied on immunoSEQ multiplex PCR, and the TCRdb table lists in-frame clones only, not all of them. The DNA was the basis for D and trimming; V, J and clone size are from that table. This repertoire shows roughly 66,000 clones, about nine tenths found once; its top ten account for around 6.7%. The TCR comes from a human donor in a cohort sampled during active COVID-19. This chain uses TRBV2 with TRBJ2-5, with 8 bases lining up with TRBD2. Sequencing used peripheral blood. CDR3 protein: CASSRGGQETQYF. CDR3 DNA sequence: TGTGCCAGCAGCCGGGGGGGCCAAGAGACCCAGTACTTC.